Detailed here is one T cell receptor beta chain. What it recognizes is unknown. Germline V gives CDR1 MGHRA, CDR2 YSYEKL. After removal of 6 bases from V and 0 bases from J, the junction contained 7 bases not matched to a gene. The CDR3 runs to 15 residues. Both 60 Vbeta primers and 13 Jbeta primers went into the PCR. Only in-frame clones appear in the TCRdb table, and some are missing; sequencing was by immunoSEQ multiplex PCR. In the table there are approximately 140,000 clones, 79% of which are singletons. This sample stems from a study of cytomegalovirus exposure and HLA in healthy donors. Notes on the study in general: In presence/absence analyses, roughly uniform sequencing depth across donors was assumed. V- and J-gene trimming in TCR beta was tied to a missense DCLRE1C variant by an analysis performed later. In an earlier analysis, most TCR beta V segments were productive about 87% or about 30% of the time.

This chain joins TRBV4-1 and TRBJ2-5; TRBD1 matches 7 bases. Input material: PBMCs. The TCR originated in a female donor in good health and CMV-seronegative. CDR3 sequence (DNA): TGCGCCAGCAGACCGACAGGGTCGGACCAAGAGACCCAGTACTTC. This translates into CASRPTGSDQETQYF.